Sequencing of this TCR beta chain was carried out in a study of CD8 T cells in Susac syndrome. The CDR3 length is 14 residues. The germline gives CDR1 DFQATT, CDR2 SNEGSKA (reference sequence). Trimming cost V 3 bases and J 1 base, with 10 bases left between them. After extraction with the RNeasy kit, roughly 0.45 to 1 ug of the RNA was reverse transcribed using random hexamers. Across 54 Vbeta and 13 Jbeta, immunoSEQ multiplex PCR amplified TCR beta CDR3. TCRdb processed the immunoSEQ multiplex PCR reads anew with MiXCR; each CDR3 protein has one entry. The sample records around 300,000 distinct CDR3 sequences, about 91% being singletons.

This receptor was identified in a human donor with multiple sclerosis. Specimen: CD8+ T cells from PBMCs. The chain combines TRBV20-1 with TRBJ2-1; D possibly corresponds to TRBD2 (6 bases). The CDR3 DNA sequence: TGCAGTGCTAGCGGGAGTAGGTCCTACAATGAGCAGTTCTTC. Its translation: CSASGSRSYNEQFF.